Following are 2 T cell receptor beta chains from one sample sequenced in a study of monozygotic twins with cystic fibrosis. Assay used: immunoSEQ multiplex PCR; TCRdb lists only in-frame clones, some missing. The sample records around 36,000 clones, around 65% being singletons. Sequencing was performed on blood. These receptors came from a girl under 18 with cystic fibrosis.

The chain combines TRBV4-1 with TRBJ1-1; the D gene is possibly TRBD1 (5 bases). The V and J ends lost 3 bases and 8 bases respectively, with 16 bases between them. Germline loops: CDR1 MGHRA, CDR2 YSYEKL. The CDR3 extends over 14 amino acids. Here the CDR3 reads CASSHPIIQVEAFF. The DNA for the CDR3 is TGCGCCAGCAGCCACCCCATTATACAGGTAGAAGCTTTCTTT.

CDR3: CASSPRDRTNYEQYF. The DNA of the CDR3 is TGTGCCAGCAGCCCTAGGGACAGGACGAACTACGAGCAGTACTTC. This chain links TRBV7-2 with TRBJ2-7, with 8 bases aligning to TRBD1. With 5 bases clipped from V and 3 bases from J, the junction kept 9 bases outside the gene matches. Germline V gene lookup returns CDR1 SGHTA and CDR2 FQGNSA. The CDR3 runs to 15 residues.